Listed below are T cell receptor beta chains from one sample, sequenced in a study of CD8 T cells in acute hepatitis C reinfection. The assay was immunoSEQ multiplex PCR, and TCRdb's table has in-frame clones only and misses some. The sample includes some 40,000 clones, just under 90% of them seen just once. Sequencing was performed on naive CD8+ T cells from PBMCs. These receptor sequences come from a man aged 25-40 years with chronic hepatitis C. CDR3s include the opening cysteine and the closing phenylalanine or tryptophan. Each record gives: V gene, D gene, J gene, clone size, CDR3 length, CDR3 protein, CDR3 DNA. D genes are given only for firm matches. Expanded clones are given a class, and other clones once, few, many or no size at all.

V gene: TRBV7-7
D gene: -
J gene: TRBJ1-1
clone size: few
CDR3 length: 13
CDR3 protein: CASSLTTDTEAFF
CDR3 DNA: TGTGCTAGCAGCTTAACGACAGACACTGAAGCTTTCTTT

V gene: TRBV5-1
D gene: -
J gene: TRBJ2-1
clone size: -
CDR3 length: 15
CDR3 protein: CASSLVSRGYNEQFF
CDR3 DNA: TGCGCCAGCAGCTTGGTCAGCAGGGGTTACAATGAGCAGTTCTTC

V gene: TRBV5-8
D gene: TRBD2
J gene: TRBJ2-1
clone size: -
CDR3 length: 19
CDR3 protein: CASSLGTSGRSLWYNEQFF
CDR3 DNA: TGTGCCAGCAGCTTAGGGACTAGCGGGAGGAGCCTGTGGTACAATGAGCAGTTCTTC

V gene: TRBV7-8
D gene: -
J gene: TRBJ1-2
clone size: few
CDR3 length: 13
CDR3 protein: CASSLGRAYGYTF
CDR3 DNA: TGTGCCAGCAGCTTAGGCAGGGCCTATGGCTACACCTTC

V gene: TRBV6-1
D gene: -
J gene: TRBJ2-7
clone size: once
CDR3 length: 14
CDR3 protein: CASSEVNGSYEQYF
CDR3 DNA: TGTGCCAGCAGTGAAGTCAACGGGAGCTACGAGCAGTACTTC

V gene: TRBV9
D gene: TRBD1
J gene: TRBJ2-1
clone size: -
CDR3 length: 15
CDR3 protein: CASSVGDSSYNEQFF
CDR3 DNA: TGTGCCAGCAGCGTCGGGGACAGCTCCTACAATGAGCAGTTCTTC

V gene: TRBV2
D gene: TRBD2
J gene: TRBJ2-7
clone size: once
CDR3 length: 17
CDR3 protein: CASTETEPGLVSYEQYF
CDR3 DNA: TGTGCCAGCACGGAGACCGAACCGGGACTAGTTAGCTACGAGCAGTACTTC

V gene: TRBV5-1
D gene: -
J gene: TRBJ2-1
clone size: -
CDR3 length: 13
CDR3 protein: CASSTEGYNEQFF
CDR3 DNA: TGCGCCAGCAGCACCGAAGGCTACAATGAGCAGTTCTTC

V gene: TRBV4-2
D gene: -
J gene: TRBJ2-1
clone size: -
CDR3 length: 15
CDR3 protein: CASSQEEGSYNEQFF
CDR3 DNA: TGTGCCAGCAGCCAAGAGGAAGGATCGTACAATGAGCAGTTCTTC

V gene: TRBV27
D gene: -
J gene: TRBJ2-1
clone size: -
CDR3 length: 16
CDR3 protein: CASSSHPGRNYNEQFF
CDR3 DNA: TGTGCCAGCAGTTCCCACCCCGGGCGGAACTACAATGAGCAGTTCTTC

V gene: TRBV2
D gene: -
J gene: TRBJ2-5
clone size: -
CDR3 length: 14
CDR3 protein: CASTLGPGEETQYF
CDR3 DNA: TGTGCCAGTACATTAGGACCCGGAGAGGAGACCCAGTACTTC

V gene: TRBV5-4
D gene: -
J gene: TRBJ1-1
clone size: -
CDR3 length: 12
CDR3 protein: CASSWWNTEAFF
CDR3 DNA: TGTGCCAGCAGCTGGTGGAACACTGAAGCTTTCTTT

V gene: TRBV19
D gene: TRBD1
J gene: TRBJ1-5
clone size: once
CDR3 length: 15
CDR3 protein: CASSTGTGSNQPQHF
CDR3 DNA: TGTGCCAGTAGTACCGGGACAGGGAGCAATCAGCCCCAGCATTTT

V gene: TRBV19
D gene: TRBD2
J gene: TRBJ2-1
clone size: -
CDR3 length: 18
CDR3 protein: CASSIVGLLAGGYNEQFF
CDR3 DNA: TGTGCCAGTAGTATCGTCGGGTTACTAGCGGGAGGATACAATGAGCAGTTCTTC

V gene: TRBV27
D gene: TRBD2
J gene: TRBJ2-7
clone size: once
CDR3 length: 15
CDR3 protein: CASRGSGRLSYEQYF
CDR3 DNA: TGTGCCAGCAGGGGAAGCGGGAGGCTCTCCTACGAGCAGTACTTC

V gene: TRBV27
D gene: -
J gene: TRBJ1-1
clone size: -
CDR3 length: 13
CDR3 protein: CASSPGQLTEAFF
CDR3 DNA: TGTGCCAGCAGTCCTGGACAGCTCACTGAAGCTTTCTTT

V gene: TRBV19
D gene: -
J gene: TRBJ1-5
clone size: -
CDR3 length: 15
CDR3 protein: CASKPFAQGGQPQHF
CDR3 DNA: TGTGCCAGTAAGCCGTTCGCTCAGGGAGGACAGCCCCAGCATTTT

V gene: TRBV7-6
D gene: TRBD2
J gene: TRBJ2-1
clone size: -
CDR3 length: 16
CDR3 protein: CASSLSGGSSYNEQFF
CDR3 DNA: TGTGCCAGCAGCTTATCTGGCGGGAGCTCCTACAATGAGCAGTTCTTC

V gene: TRBV4-2
D gene: -
J gene: TRBJ2-7
clone size: -
CDR3 length: 16
CDR3 protein: CASSQFASDGTYEQYF
CDR3 DNA: TGTGCCAGCAGCCAGTTTGCCTCGGATGGGACTTACGAGCAGTACTTC

V gene: TRBV9
D gene: TRBD2
J gene: TRBJ2-7
clone size: -
CDR3 length: 17
CDR3 protein: CASSVEGGLAGDYEQYF
CDR3 DNA: TGTGCCAGCAGCGTAGAGGGTGGACTAGCCGGGGACTACGAGCAGTACTTC

V gene: TRBV2
D gene: -
J gene: TRBJ1-3
clone size: -
CDR3 length: 14
CDR3 protein: CARAGSGAGNTIYF
CDR3 DNA: TGTGCCAGAGCGGGGTCAGGGGCTGGAAACACCATATATTTT

V gene: TRBV9
D gene: TRBD1
J gene: TRBJ1-5
clone size: once
CDR3 length: 15
CDR3 protein: CASSTTGERNQPQHF
CDR3 DNA: TGTGCCAGCAGCACTACAGGGGAGAGGAATCAGCCCCAGCATTTT

V gene: TRBV7-2
D gene: TRBD2
J gene: TRBJ2-2
clone size: -
CDR3 length: 16
CDR3 protein: CASSYGLAGGTGELFF
CDR3 DNA: TGTGCCAGCAGCTACGGACTAGCGGGAGGGACCGGGGAGCTGTTTTTT

V gene: TRBV23-1
D gene: -
J gene: TRBJ1-5
clone size: -
CDR3 length: 16
CDR3 protein: CASSQRPDRRNQPQHF
CDR3 DNA: TGCGCCAGCAGTCAAAGGCCCGACAGGCGTAATCAGCCCCAGCATTTT

V gene: TRBV19
D gene: TRBD2
J gene: TRBJ2-1
clone size: -
CDR3 length: 14
CDR3 protein: CASKNGLAGNEQFF
CDR3 DNA: TGTGCCAGTAAAAACGGACTAGCGGGTAATGAGCAGTTCTTC

V gene: TRBV30
D gene: -
J gene: TRBJ2-5
clone size: -
CDR3 length: 14
CDR3 protein: CAWSVGDPWETQYF
CDR3 DNA: TGTGCCTGGAGTGTAGGGGACCCCTGGGAGACCCAGTACTTC

V gene: TRBV5-6
D gene: TRBD1
J gene: TRBJ2-1
clone size: -
CDR3 length: 15
CDR3 protein: CASSPGTVIYNEQFF
CDR3 DNA: TGTGCCAGCAGTCCCGGGACAGTGATATACAATGAGCAGTTCTTC

V gene: TRBV6-1
D gene: -
J gene: TRBJ2-1
clone size: -
CDR3 length: 14
CDR3 protein: CASSSRDNNNEQFF
CDR3 DNA: TGTGCCAGCAGTAGCCGGGACAACAACAATGAGCAGTTCTTC

V gene: TRBV19
D gene: -
J gene: TRBJ1-3
clone size: once
CDR3 length: 16
CDR3 protein: CASSRQFASSGNTIYF
CDR3 DNA: TGTGCCAGTAGTCGACAGTTTGCATCTTCGGGAAACACCATATATTTT

V gene: TRBV2
D gene: -
J gene: TRBJ2-5
clone size: once
CDR3 length: 13
CDR3 protein: CASSDRGQETQYF
CDR3 DNA: TGTGCCAGCAGTGACAGGGGCCAAGAGACCCAGTACTTC

V gene: TRBV7-9
D gene: -
J gene: TRBJ2-5
clone size: once
CDR3 length: 14
CDR3 protein: CASSLSGMRETQYF
CDR3 DNA: TGTGCCAGCAGCTTATCGGGGATGCGGGAGACCCAGTACTTC

V gene: TRBV29-1
D gene: -
J gene: TRBJ2-7
clone size: -
CDR3 length: 14
CDR3 protein: CSVVPADKTYEQYF
CDR3 DNA: TGCAGCGTTGTCCCGGCGGACAAAACCTACGAGCAGTACTTC

V gene: TRBV5-1
D gene: TRBD2
J gene: TRBJ2-3
clone size: -
CDR3 length: 16
CDR3 protein: CASSLELAGSHRYAVF
CDR3 DNA: TGCGCCAGCAGCTTGGAGCTAGCGGGGTCACACAGATACGCAGTATTT

V gene: TRBV18
D gene: TRBD1
J gene: TRBJ2-7
clone size: -
CDR3 length: 14
CDR3 protein: CASSPGTGSYEQYF
CDR3 DNA: TGTGCCAGCTCACCCGGGACAGGATCCTACGAGCAGTACTTC

V gene: TRBV7-6
D gene: -
J gene: TRBJ2-7
clone size: -
CDR3 length: 12
CDR3 protein: CASSLTVGEQYF
CDR3 DNA: TGTGCCAGCAGCTTAACCGTTGGCGAGCAGTACTTC

V gene: TRBV11-2
D gene: -
J gene: TRBJ2-7
clone size: -
CDR3 length: 14
CDR3 protein: CASSLPGRLYEQYF
CDR3 DNA: TGTGCCAGCAGCTTGCCGGGACGGCTCTACGAGCAGTACTTC

V gene: TRBV7-8
D gene: -
J gene: TRBJ2-1
clone size: -
CDR3 length: 16
CDR3 protein: CASSFGGLDSYNEQFF
CDR3 DNA: TGTGCCAGCAGCTTTGGGGGATTGGACTCCTACAATGAGCAGTTCTTC

V gene: TRBV27
D gene: -
J gene: TRBJ1-5
clone size: -
CDR3 length: 13
CDR3 protein: CASSFSSNQPQHF
CDR3 DNA: TGTGCCAGCAGTTTTTCAAGCAATCAGCCCCAGCATTTT

V gene: TRBV6-5
D gene: TRBD1
J gene: TRBJ2-7
clone size: -
CDR3 length: 15
CDR3 protein: CASSYGGQGNYEQYF
CDR3 DNA: TGTGCCAGCAGTTACGGGGGACAGGGAAACTACGAGCAGTACTTC

V gene: TRBV2
D gene: -
J gene: TRBJ2-3
clone size: -
CDR3 length: 14
CDR3 protein: CASSEGQGTDTQYF
CDR3 DNA: TGTGCCAGCAGTGAAGGGCAGGGAACAGATACGCAGTATTTT

V gene: TRBV4-3
D gene: -
J gene: TRBJ2-1
clone size: -
CDR3 length: 16
CDR3 protein: CASSQDPGESYNEQFF
CDR3 DNA: TGCGCCAGCAGCCAAGATCCGGGGGAGTCCTACAATGAGCAGTTCTTC

V gene: TRBV5-1
D gene: -
J gene: TRBJ2-7
clone size: -
CDR3 length: 16
CDR3 protein: CASSYARGASSGEQYF
CDR3 DNA: TGCGCCAGCAGCTATGCCCGAGGTGCGTCCTCGGGAGAGCAGTACTTC